The clone carrying this T cell receptor (beta chain) was counted a few times. The V end lost 8 bases, the J end lost 3 bases, and 13 bases lay between the germline ends. CDR1 and CDR2 from the germline V gene are MGHDK and SYGVNS. The CDR3 length is 13 residues. The sample comes from a study of blood T cell repertoires in COVID-19. In the study overall: The study drew acute and convalescent COVID-19 samples from the United States, Italy and Spain. From T cells, B-cell-depleted T cells, or PBMCs came the material, which was cDNA or gDNA.

As processed by the authors: Quantification of nucleated cells was approximated via reference gene primer amplification. TCRdb keeps only in-frame clones here, not all; method: immunoSEQ multiplex PCR. V and J calls plus clone size are reproduced from that table; the DNA served to infer D and trimming. The sample lists around 220,000 clones, about 88% occurring once. Source material: peripheral blood. The chain links TRBV25-1 to TRBJ1-1, with D unclear. This clonotype was sampled from a man aged 40-49 years with active or convalescent COVID-19. CDR3 residues: CASRITGYTEAFF. Written as DNA, the CDR3 is TGTGCCAGCCGAATAACGGGGTACACTGAAGCTTTCTTT.